This T cell receptor beta chain was observed in a study of identifying expanded T cells in peripheral blood. Here immunoSEQ multiplex PCR was the method, and the copy in TCRdb shows in-frame clones only, minus some. The sample has about 58,000 clones, around four fifths seen once. The CDR3 covers 13 residues. V lost 0 bases to trimming and J lost 7 bases, with 8 bases between them. CDR1 is MGHDK, CDR2 SYGVNS, per germline. This sequence joins TRBV25-1 and TRBJ2-3, with unresolved D. The sequence came from a person aged 18-69 years in good health. The sample taken for sequencing was blood. CDR3 sequence reads: CASSEYARNTQYF. The CDR3 nucleotides read TGTGCCAGCAGTGAATATGCTAGAAATACGCAGTATTTT.